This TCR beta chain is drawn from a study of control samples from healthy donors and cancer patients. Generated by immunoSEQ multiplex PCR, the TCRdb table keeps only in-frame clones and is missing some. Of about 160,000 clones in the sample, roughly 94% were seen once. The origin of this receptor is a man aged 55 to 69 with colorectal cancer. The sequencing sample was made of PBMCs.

The CDR3 loop reads CASSQDIARSTEAFF. DNA of the CDR3: TGTGCCAGCAGCCAAGATATCGCCAGGAGCACTGAAGCTTTCTTT. V gene TRBV3-1 (or the pseudogene TRBV3-2) combines with J gene TRBJ1-1; D not certain. Germline-derived CDR1 and CDR2 are LGHDT and YNNKEL (reference sequence). The V end was cut by 0 bases, the J end by 4 bases, with 12 bases between. This CDR3 comprises 15 residues.